This T cell receptor beta chain emerged from a study of blood T cells in healthy people across ages. Study-wide findings and caveats: Unknown donor CMV status possibly confounded expanded clonotype changes.

The V gene's germline CDR1 is MGHRA and CDR2 YSYEKL. Deletions cut 1 base from V and 4 bases from J, with 13 bases between. The CDR3 has 16 amino acids. The authors isolated at least 6 million PBMCs per sample. Next came a second PCR, run for about 7 to 12 cycles, which used a sample-barcoded 5' primer along with a J-beta primer mix. A single record per CDR3 protein comes from TCRdb applying MiXCR to the 5' RACE reads. The repertoire holds some 760,000 distinct CDR3 sequences, with more than 20% as singletons. With respect to this clonotype: Antigen specificity is unknown.

The data also belong to a second study, concerning T cells of mothers and their children.

The source is a boy aged 5-17 years in good health. The chain recombines TRBV4-1 with TRBJ2-2; D call uncertain. The specimen was blood. The CDR3 DNA reads TGCGCCAGCAGCCAAGGGGCAGGATTGGGCACCGGGGAGCTGTTTTTT. Residues: CASSQGAGLGTGELFF.